The sequence of this TCR beta chain was determined in a study of CD8 T cells in Susac syndrome. Whole-study results and caveats: TCR sequencing and HLA analysis covered a relatively small number of individuals.

Comments on this clonotype: Its antigen is not identified.

The CD8+ and CD4+ T cells were isolated magnetically using a negative isolation approach, whereas the TEMRA cells were enriched by FACS. cDNA came from 0.5 to 1 ug RNA primed by random hexamers. MiXCR was run by TCRdb on the immunoSEQ multiplex PCR reads, yielding one entry per CDR3 protein. Of fewer than 350,000 distinct CDR3 sequences in the sample, about 88% were seen once. Trimming removed 4 bases at V and 1 base at J, with 13 bases between. The CDR3 contains 15 residues. The chain is built from TRBV23-1 and TRBJ1-1; no firm D call. TRBV23-1 qualifies as an ORF whose function is uncertain. The sequenced sample consisted of CD8+ T cells from PBMCs. The sequence was obtained from a human donor with multiple sclerosis. The CDR3 spells CASSPSSRRNTEAFF. The CDR3 nucleotides are TGCGCCAGCAGTCCCTCCTCGAGAAGGAACACTGAAGCTTTCTTT.